The clone carrying this T cell receptor beta chain was seen once. The data were taken from a study of OX40 agonist ivuxolimab in advanced cancers. V lost 4 bases and J lost 2, with 13 bases in between. Per the germline V gene, CDR1 is MNHNS and CDR2 is SASEGT. This CDR3 spans 15 amino acids. Assay: immunoSEQ multiplex PCR; the TCRdb copy retains only in-frame clones and omits some. The data hold around 72,000 clones, with 82% observed a single time. This sequence joins TRBV6-1 and TRBJ2-3; tentative D call: TRBD2 (5 bases). This TCR derives from an adult with an advanced solid tumor such as melanoma, head and neck, liver or kidney cancer. The sample was CD4+ or CD8+ T cells sorted from blood, taken in a trial of the OX40 agonist ivuxolimab. Written as DNA, the CDR3 is TGTGCCAGCAGTGTCGTTTCGGGGAACACAGATACGCAGTATTTT. Protein product: CASSVVSGNTDTQYF.